These 19 T cell receptor beta chains originate from one sample sequenced in a study of breast tumors, draining lymph nodes, adjacent tissues. Via MiXCR, TCRdb re-called the multiplex PCR reads, giving one row per CDR3 protein. The sample consists of under 80,000 distinct CDR3 sequences, less than 50% of them appearing once. The specimen sequenced was breast tumor tissue. These receptors were taken from a female donor with breast cancer. Some clones in this sample may be carry-over from other donors' samples.

This clonotype occurred once. V is TRBV7-2 and J is TRBJ1-6; D not resolved. V dropped 1 base and J dropped 9 bases, with 10 bases sitting between them. The CDR3 extends over 14 amino acids. Germline CDR1 SGHTA, CDR2 FQGNSA. The CDR3 protein is CASSLGLAGSPLHF. The CDR3 nucleotides read TGTGCCAGCAGCTTAGGACTGGCAGGTTCACCCCTCCACTTT.

On this clonotype: At one end the junction does not follow the germline gene, possibly because of a read error. The chain couples TRBV6-6 to TRBJ1-3; no definite D call. The CDR3 runs to 14 residues. Looked up from germline, CDR1 is MNHNY and CDR2 is SVGAGI (reference sequence). The CDR3 DNA reads as TGTGCCGGCAGTCAACTCAGCTCTGGAAACACCGTATATTTT. Protein sequence: CAGSQLSSGNTVYF.

The chain links TRBV20-1 to TRBJ2-1; TRBD2 agrees at 9 bases. Unmatched junction bases numbered 9, after V lost 0 bases and J lost 6 bases. Germline CDR1 and CDR2: DFQATT and SNEGSKA (reference sequence). The CDR3 runs to 16 residues. Here the CDR3 reads CSAREDRGGASNEQFF. CDR3 nucleotides: TGCAGTGCTAGAGAGGACCGCGGGGGGGCCTCCAATGAGCAGTTCTTC.

This clonotype has at least ten counts. The chain joins TRBV9 to TRBJ2-7; 9 nucleotides line up with TRBD2. This CDR3 is 14 amino acids long. Trimming cost V 4 bases and J 8 bases; bases outside gene matches: 10. CDR1 is SGDLS and CDR2 is YYNGEE in the germline V gene. The CDR3 nucleotides are TGTGCCAGCAGCCAGGAGGTAGCGGGGGACAAGCAGTACTTC. This sequence encodes CASSQEVAGDKQYF.

A remark on this clonotype: A read error may explain this, as a much larger clone is one base away. J is TRBJ1-2 and V is TRBV28; D ambiguous. The CDR3 totals 14 residues. Germline V gives CDR1 MDHEN, CDR2 SYDVKM. CDR3 sequence: CASSLNRPVNGFTF. The CDR3 DNA follows: TGTGCCAGCAGTTTAAATCGACCCGTTAATGGCTTCACCTTC.

This chain uses TRBV10-1 with TRBJ2-7, with a tentative D call TRBD1 (7 bases). Trimming left V 2 bases short and J 3 bases short, with 14 bases between. This CDR3 contains 15 residues. Germline V gene sequence: CDR1 WNHNN, CDR2 SYGVQD (reference sequence). CDR3 DNA sequence: TGCGCCAGCAGTGAGGGGGGGACAGAGCTCTACGAGCAGTACTTC. Its translation: CASSEGGTELYEQYF.

As for this clonotype: The conserved phenylalanine or tryptophan normally closing the CDR3 is absent here, so this likely arose from a read error. It is unclear where the CDR3 begins or ends on the DNA, so no DNA is shown, and the CDR3 is as TCRdb lists it. This rearrangement joins TRBV15 to TRBJ1-2. The length of the CDR3 is 13 amino acids, counting both ends. Germline values: CDR1 LNHNV, CDR2 YYDKDF (reference sequence). The CDR3 spells CATSRDRNGAPTL.

This clonotype was counted at least ten times. The V gene is TRBV5-1, the J gene TRBJ2-1, with D possibly TRBD1 on 6 matching bases. In germline, CDR1 is SGHRS, CDR2 YFSETQ. The CDR3 sequence is 15 residues long. Between the trimmed V and J ends, which lost 4 bases and 4 bases, there was a span of 15 bases. The CDR3 loop is CASSRDTRSYNEQFF. Here the CDR3 DNA reads TGCGCCAGCAGCCGGGACACCCGATCGTACAATGAGCAGTTCTTC.

The chain combines TRBV10-1 with TRBJ2-1, with 8 bases fitting TRBD2. The J segment lost 2 bases and the V segment lost 3 bases, leaving 9 bases of the junction unmatched. CDR3 length equals 17 residues. Germline CDR1 is WNHNN and CDR2 is SYGVQD (reference sequence). CDR3 residues: CASSDSGSGKPYNEQFF. Here the CDR3 DNA reads TGCGCCAGCAGTGACTCGGGTAGCGGGAAACCCTACAATGAGCAGTTCTTC.

Turning to this clonotype: A read error is possible here, since a much larger clone lies one base away. The CDR3 end shows no conserved phenylalanine or tryptophan, and so a read error is likely. V is TRBV28 and J is TRBJ1-5; the D gene is possibly TRBD1 (5 bases). V was shortened by 4 bases and J by 6 bases, with 16 bases between the two germline ends. Germline assignment: CDR1 MDHEN and CDR2 SYDVKM. The CDR3 loop spans 15 amino acids. The CDR3 loop is CASSSWGVGFQPQHS. The CDR3 DNA is TGTGCCAGCAGTTCCTGGGGCGTGGGGTTTCAGCCCCAGCATTCT.

This clonotype showed up many times. The chain employs TRBV7-6 and TRBJ1-6, with D possibly matching TRBD1 (5 bases). Deletions cut 5 bases from V and 0 bases from J, with 14 bases between. The CDR3 is made up of 17 amino acids. Germline V gives CDR1 SGHVS, CDR2 FNYEAQ. The CDR3 region has the DNA TGTGCCAGCAGCCCGGGACCGAAGAACTCCTATAATTCACCCCTCCACTTT. This codes for CASSPGPKNSYNSPLHF.

The genes are TRBV10-3 and TRBJ2-3; D possibly corresponds to TRBD2 (5 bases). This CDR3 contains 15 residues. Trimming removed 0 bases from V and 0 bases from J, with 7 bases in between. Germline-derived CDR1 and CDR2 are ENHRY and SYGVKD. CDR3 sequence reads: CAISESRGSTDTQYF. CDR3 nucleotide sequence: TGTGCCATCAGTGAGTCTCGGGGAAGCACAGATACGCAGTATTTT.

This clonotype was recorded many times. This rearrangement joins TRBV6-6 to TRBJ2-3; 9 bases line up with TRBD1. Germline-derived CDR1 and CDR2 are MNHNY and SVGAGI (reference sequence). This CDR3 has 18 residues. The junction had 9 bases not matched to a gene; V was cut back by 2 bases and J by 0 bases. The CDR3 sequence: CASSYPLTGGSSTDTQYF. The CDR3 coding sequence is TGTGCCAGCAGTTACCCCTTAACAGGGGGCTCGAGCACAGATACGCAGTATTTT.

The table lists this clonotype with a few counts. The CDR3 here is CSVPGHPNYGYTF. In DNA form, the CDR3 reads TGCAGCGTACCGGGACACCCGAACTATGGCTACACCTTC. The V gene is TRBV29-1, the J gene TRBJ1-2; D might be TRBD1 (6 bases). This CDR3 comprises 13 residues. From germline, CDR1 is SQVTM and CDR2 ANQGSEA. The V gene lost 6 bases and the J gene lost 2 bases, with 13 bases spanning the gap. The complete variable domain, with remaining parts taken from reference TRBV29-1 and TRBJ1-2, reads SAVISQKPSRDICQRGTSLTIQCQVDSQVTMMFWYRQQPGQSLTLIATANQGSEATYESGFVIDKFPISRPNLTFSTLTVSNMSPEDSSIYLCSVPGHPNYGYTFGSGTRLTVV.

CDR3 DNA: TGCAGTGCTAGAGTCGGGACAGTAGCTACCCCCCTCCACTTT. Its protein product is CSARVGTVATPLHF. The chain carries TRBV20-1 and TRBJ1-6, with TRBD1 identical over 7 bases. Germline V lookup: CDR1 DFQATT, CDR2 SNEGSKA (reference sequence). The J segment lost 13 bases and the V segment lost 1 base, leaving 10 bases of the junction unmatched. This CDR3 is built from 14 residues.

This clonotype was observed at least ten times. This chain uses TRBV7-6 with TRBJ2-7; D is unresolved. The germline CDR1 and CDR2 sequences are SGHVS and FNYEAQ. This CDR3 has 16 residues. Trimming took 1 base from V and 4 from J, leaving 17 bases between them. CDR3 bases: TGTGCCAGCAGCTTAGTCGTAGGACGGACGCCTTACGAGCAGTACTTC. Protein product: CASSLVVGRTPYEQYF.

Within the sample, this clonotype is medium-sized. The J gene is TRBJ1-3, the V gene TRBV2; 7 bases agree with TRBD1. In germline, CDR1 is SNHLY, CDR2 FYNNEI. The V and J ends lost 4 bases and 6 bases, in that order; junction bases with no gene match: 6. The CDR3 totals 14 residues. DNA of the CDR3: TGTGCCAGCAGTGCGGGAGGGGGCAAAAACACCATATATTTT. Protein: CASSAGGGKNTIYF.

This clonotype was seen only once. J is TRBJ1-2 and V is TRBV6-5; the D gene is possibly TRBD1 (5 bases). This CDR3 comprises 12 residues. Germline-derived CDR1 and CDR2 are MNHEY and SVGAGI. Trimming removed 9 bases at V and 7 bases at J, with 15 bases between. CDR3: CASSPIRVGYTF. The CDR3 bases are TGTGCCAGTTCACCCATCAGGGTTGGCTACACCTTC.

The CDR3 DNA reads as TGCGCCAGCAGCCAAGATTCCGTTGATTTCAGGGGGGCGGGCTCCTACAATGAGCAGTTCTTC. Translation gives CASSQDSVDFRGAGSYNEQFF. This rearrangement joins TRBV4-1 to TRBJ2-1; TRBD1 is a possible D gene (7 bases). Germline V CDR1 and CDR2: MGHRA, YSYEKL. The CDR3 is made up of 21 amino acids. V shed 0 bases and J shed 0 bases, with 24 bases lying between them.